The 23 T cell receptor beta chains given below trace back to one sample, sequenced in a study of T cell changes during pregnancy in multiple sclerosis. Sequenced by immunoSEQ multiplex PCR; TCRdb stores in-frame clones only, minus some. The sample includes fewer than 45,000 clones, 90% seen only once; the top ten take less than 12%. Sequencing was performed on CD8+ T cells from peripheral blood mononuclear cells, taken in the first trimester of pregnancy. The receptor set was obtained from a female donor with multiple sclerosis, enrolled in a pregnancy study.

The V and J genes are TRBV7-9 and TRBJ1-2; D might be TRBD1 (5 bases). The germline V gene has CDR1 SEHNR and CDR2 FQNEAQ (reference sequence). V lost 1 base and J lost 3, with 12 bases in between. There are 15 residues in the CDR3. The CDR3 region is CASSLDPLTDYGYTF. In nucleotides, the CDR3 is TGTGCCAGCAGCTTAGATCCCCTGACAGACTATGGCTACACCTTC.

This clone has a single count. J is TRBJ2-2 and V is TRBV9; D may be TRBD2 (6 bases). V was pared by 3 bases and J by 7 bases, with 13 bases between. The CDR3 contains 14 residues. CDR1 and CDR2 from the germline V gene are SGDLS and YYNGEE. CDR3 coding DNA: TGTGCCAGCAGCGCCCGTGGAGCGGGCGGGGAGCTGTTTTTT. This translates into CASSARGAGGELFF.

This clone appeared once. The chain has TRBV27 and TRBJ2-3, with 9 bases aligning to TRBD2. The J segment lost 1 base and the V segment lost 7 bases, leaving 9 bases of the junction unmatched. CDR3 length: 16 amino acids. The germline V gene has CDR1 MNHEY and CDR2 SMNVEV (reference sequence). The CDR3 sequence is CASTPLAGEGTDTQYF. For the CDR3, the DNA is TGTGCCAGCACCCCCTTAGCGGGAGAAGGCACAGATACGCAGTATTTT.

The genes are TRBV29-1 and TRBJ1-1; TRBD1 matches 7 bases. The CDR3 has 11 residues. Per germline, CDR1 SQVTM and CDR2 ANQGSEA. The J segment lost 7 bases and the V segment lost 6 bases, leaving 5 bases of the junction unmatched. The CDR3 DNA follows: TGCAGCGTAGACGGGGACAGTGAAGCTTTCTTT. Its translation is CSVDGDSEAFF.

V is TRBV19 and J is TRBJ2-5, with 8 bases that match TRBD2. Trimming cost V 3 bases and J 7 bases; bases outside gene matches: 10. The CDR3 spans 15 residues. Germline CDR1 is LNHDA and CDR2 is SQIVND (reference sequence). In DNA form, the CDR3 reads TGTGCCAGTAGTATCCCAGCGGGAGAAGCGGGGACCCAGTACTTC. It translates to CASSIPAGEAGTQYF.

The V and J genes are TRBV4-1 and TRBJ1-1; possibly TRBD1 for D (5 bases). CDR3 length equals 14 residues. Trimming shortened V by 4 bases and J by 2 bases, and 11 bases separated the two germline ends. Germline V gene data show CDR1 as MGHRA and CDR2 as YSYEKL. In DNA form, the CDR3 reads TGCGCCAGCAGCCCGACAGAGTATAACACTGAAGCTTTCTTT. Translating gives CASSPTEYNTEAFF.

The rearrangement joins TRBV7-9 to TRBJ2-1, with 9 bases identical to TRBD1. This CDR3 is 16 amino acids long. Per germline, CDR1 SEHNR and CDR2 FQNEAQ (reference sequence). V lost 3 bases, J lost 7 bases, and 10 bases stayed unmatched. The CDR3 is CASSFGGGQGFNEQFF. CDR3 nucleotides: TGTGCCAGCAGCTTCGGTGGGGGACAGGGATTTAATGAGCAGTTCTTC.

The chain links TRBV2 to TRBJ2-5, with 12 positions matching TRBD2. The CDR3 runs to 15 residues. CDR1 is SNHLY, CDR2 FYNNEI, per germline. Unmatched junction bases numbered 9, after V lost 11 bases and J lost 2 bases. The CDR3 spells CAQGGLAGTQETQYF. In DNA form, the CDR3 reads TGTGCCCAAGGGGGACTAGCGGGTACGCAAGAGACCCAGTACTTC.

The genes are TRBV10-3 and TRBJ1-1; weak D call: TRBD1 (6 bases). CDR3 size: 12 residues. Between the trimmed V and J ends, which lost 10 bases and 5 bases, there was a span of 14 bases. The germline V gene has CDR1 ENHRY and CDR2 SYGVKD. The CDR3 loop is CATTQGETEAFF. The CDR3 DNA reads TGTGCCACCACACAGGGTGAAACTGAAGCTTTCTTT.

This chain connects TRBV15 to TRBJ2-2; 10 bases fit TRBD2. The germline gives CDR1 LNHNV, CDR2 YYDKDF (reference sequence). With 0 bases clipped from V and 7 bases from J, the junction kept 11 bases outside the gene matches. CDR3 size: 18 residues. Written as DNA, the CDR3 is TGTGCCACCAGCAGAGATACAGCGGGAGGGCCGCGTATCGGGGAGCTGTTTTTT. This gives the protein CATSRDTAGGPRIGELFF.

This clone was counted once. This chain links TRBV6-6 with TRBJ2-7, with TRBD1 as a possible D gene (6 bases). Trimming stripped 2 bases from V and 6 bases from J, with 14 bases between. From germline, CDR1 is MNHNY and CDR2 SVGAGI (reference sequence). This CDR3 contains 14 residues. The DNA of the CDR3 is TGTGCCAGCAGTTACCTTGCAGGGGTTGGCGAGCAGTACTTC. Protein: CASSYLAGVGEQYF.

This chain links TRBV29-1 with TRBJ2-7, with 12 bases that match TRBD2. Germline lookup yields CDR1 SQVTM and CDR2 ANQGSEA. The CDR3 extends over 15 amino acids. Germline trimming cut 2 bases from V and 2 bases from J; bases unmatched to any gene: 4. CDR3 nucleotide sequence: TGCAGCGTTGAATTCCGGACTAGCGGGACCTACGAGCAGTACTTC. This gives the protein CSVEFRTSGTYEQYF.

In this sample, this clone turned up a few times. This specimen includes other DNA sequences encoding the same CDR3. DNA of the CDR3: TGTGCCAGCATTAGGGGTACTGAAGCTTTCTTT. Protein: CASIRGTEAFF. The genes are TRBV6-5 and TRBJ1-1, with D perhaps matching TRBD1 (5 bases). V shed 7 bases and J shed 5 bases, with 8 bases lying between them. CDR1 and CDR2 (germline): MNHEY, SVGAGI. CDR3 length: 11 residues.

The V gene is TRBV7-9, the J gene TRBJ2-1; 11 bases fit TRBD2. The CDR3 spans 15 residues. From germline, CDR1 is SEHNR and CDR2 FQNEAQ (reference sequence). V shed 0 bases and J 8 bases; nucleotides not matched to a gene: 3. The CDR3 bases are TGTGCCAGCAGCTTAGCTAGCGGGAGGGCCGATGAGCAGTTCTTC. It encodes CASSLASGRADEQFF.

This clone has at least ten counts. This chain joins TRBV6-5 and TRBJ1-1; D perhaps matches TRBD1 (6 bases). V was cut by 7 bases and J by 3 bases, with 12 bases left in between. CDR3 length: 13 residues. Germline V gene lookup returns CDR1 MNHEY and CDR2 SVGAGI. Written as DNA, the CDR3 is TGTGCCAGCACGGGTCAGGGGTACACTGAAGCTTTCTTT. Encoded protein: CASTGQGYTEAFF.

The rearrangement links TRBV19 to TRBJ2-5, with a tentative D call TRBD2 (6 bases). The CDR3 is 16 residues long. CDR1 and CDR2 from the germline V gene are LNHDA and SQIVND (reference sequence). V dropped 5 bases and J dropped 0 bases, with 16 bases sitting between them. In nucleotides, the CDR3 is TGTGCCAGTAGTGGGAGGAGGGGAATTGACCAAGAGACCCAGTACTTC. Its protein is CASSGRRGIDQETQYF.

J is TRBJ1-1 and V is TRBV6-5; TRBD1 aligns across 8 bases. The V segment lost 4 bases and the J segment 5 bases; nucleotides outside the gene matches: 3. The CDR3 is 13 amino acids. CDR1 is MNHEY, CDR2 SVGAGI, per germline. CDR3 nucleotides: TGTGCCAGCAGTTCTTACAGGGGGACTGAAGCTTTCTTT. Encoded protein: CASSSYRGTEAFF.

V gene TRBV11-2 combines with J gene TRBJ1-3, with unresolved D. CDR3 length: 14 amino acids. The germline V gene encodes CDR1 SGHAT and CDR2 FQNNGV. The germline V and J ends were trimmed by 1 base and 6 bases, with 10 bases remaining between them. The CDR3 DNA sequence: TGTGCCAGCAGCTTAGGAGGGTACGCAAACACCATATATTTT. Its protein product is CASSLGGYANTIYF.

A single count supports this clone. V gene TRBV11-1 combines with J gene TRBJ1-1; 11 nucleotides align to TRBD1. The J segment lost 0 bases and the V segment lost 5 bases, leaving 14 bases of the junction unmatched. From germline, CDR1 is SGHAT and CDR2 FQDESV (reference sequence). The length of the CDR3 is 19 residues. Here the CDR3 reads CASSVTRGQGGFMNTEAFF. The CDR3 nucleotides are TGTGCCAGCAGCGTAACAAGGGGACAGGGGGGCTTCATGAACACTGAAGCTTTCTTT. The full variable domain, completed using reference TRBV11-1 and TRBJ1-1, is EAEVAQSPRYKITEKSQAVAFWCDPISGHATLYWYRQILGQGPELLVQFQDESVVDDSQLPKDRFSAERLKGVDSTLKIQPAELGDSAMYLCASSVTRGQGGFMNTEAFFGQGTRLTVV.

The chain recombines TRBV30 with TRBJ2-7, with D tentatively TRBD1 (6 bases). The V gene lost 6 bases and the J gene lost 6 bases, with 12 bases spanning the gap. This CDR3 region has 11 residues. The germline V gene encodes CDR1 GTSNPN and CDR2 SVGIG (reference sequence). CDR3 sequence: CACLNRAEQYF. In DNA, the CDR3 is TGTGCCTGCCTTAACAGGGCCGAGCAGTACTTC.

The V gene is TRBV5-4, the J gene TRBJ1-5, with TRBD1 matching over 7 bases. J gave up 4 bases and V 3 bases, and 4 bases lay outside the gene matches. The CDR3 covers 14 residues. In germline, CDR1 is SGHNT, CDR2 YYREEE (reference sequence). CDR3 region: CASSSGQANQPQHF. The CDR3 bases are TGTGCCAGCAGCTCCGGACAGGCTAATCAGCCCCAGCATTTT.

In its sample, this clone was seen once. The chain carries TRBV5-4 and TRBJ2-7; the match to TRBD1 covers 8 bases. J lost 4 bases, V lost 4 bases, and 7 bases had no gene match. Per the germline V gene, CDR1 is SGHNT and CDR2 is YYREEE (reference sequence). The CDR3 loop spans 14 amino acids. The CDR3 region has the DNA TGTGCCAGCAGCGAGACAGGGGACAAATACGAGCAGTACTTC. Translation gives CASSETGDKYEQYF.

This clone was detected once. The chain has TRBV19 and TRBJ2-7; 9 bases agree with TRBD2. V trimming: 3 bases; J trimming: 2 bases; junction bases outside the gene matches: 2. Germline CDR1 LNHDA, CDR2 SQIVND (reference sequence). The CDR3 is 14 residues long. The CDR3 region is CASSIASGTYEQYF. CDR3 DNA sequence: TGTGCCAGTAGTATCGCTAGCGGGACCTACGAGCAGTACTTC.